This T cell receptor beta chain was sequenced in a study of post-analysis software for immune sequencing data. Overall study: Relapsing-remitting, secondary progressive and progressive-relapsing courses of multiple sclerosis were included. Findings and caveats of the study: In patients, TRBV5-6, TRBV5-1 and TRBV20-1 belonged to 4 or 5 TRBV segments found more frequently than in controls. Under the F measure, samples that were prepared in one batch clustered strongly together. Controls significantly exceeded multiple sclerosis patients in normalized Chao1 diversity.

Every TCR beta cDNA library bore unique molecular identifiers. Each CDR3 protein gets one entry after TCRdb re-called the PCR reads with MiXCR. This sample yields 170,000 or so distinct CDR3 sequences, of which about 32% are seen a single time; approximately 1.6% belongs to the top ten. This CDR3 comprises 14 residues. Germline CDR1 reads SGHDT; CDR2 reads YYEEEE. The V gene end was trimmed by 3 bases and the J gene end by 5 bases; junction bases not matched to a gene: 4. This clonotype showed up many times. Its antigen is unidentified. The receptor was isolated from a girl aged 10-17 years with multiple sclerosis. The chain combines TRBV5-6 with TRBJ2-5, with TRBD1 matching 10 bases. Sequenced: blood. This chain's CDR3 is CASSSTGQGETQYF. In DNA, the CDR3 is TGTGCCAGCAGCTCGACGGGACAGGGGGAGACCCAGTACTTC.